This passage covers 32 T cell receptor beta chains from one sample sequenced in a study of blood T cell repertoires in COVID-19. The data were produced by immunoSEQ multiplex PCR, yet TCRdb's version contains in-frame clones alone and is incomplete. The table has 100,000 to 120,000 clones, under 90% seen once; the top ten hold less than 45%. Source material: peripheral blood. Receptors originate from an elderly man with acute or convalescent COVID-19.

The rearrangement joins TRBV10-1 to TRBJ2-7; D may be TRBD1 (5 bases). The CDR3 is 13 amino acids. V was trimmed by 4 bases and J by 4 bases, leaving 11 bases between them. Germline V lookup: CDR1 WNHNN, CDR2 SYGVQD (reference sequence). The CDR3 DNA is TGCGCCAGCAGTGCAATCCCAGGGTACGAGCAGTACTTC. As protein: CASSAIPGYEQYF.

The rearrangement uses TRBV3-1 (or the pseudogene TRBV3-2) and TRBJ1-3, with D possibly matching TRBD1 (6 bases). With 2 bases removed from V and 2 bases from J, the gap between germline ends came to 10 bases. There are 15 residues in the CDR3. Per the germline V gene, CDR1 is LGHDT and CDR2 is YNNKEL (reference sequence). The CDR3 DNA is TGTGCCAGCAGCCAAATAGGGGGTGCTGGAAACACCATATATTTT. It specifies CASSQIGGAGNTIYF.

This clone was seen only a few times. This sequence joins TRBV19 and TRBJ1-1; maybe TRBD1 (5 bases). CDR3 size: 15 residues. V gave up 3 bases and J gave up 3 bases, with 14 bases separating them. Germline CDR1 reads LNHDA; CDR2 reads SQIVND (reference sequence). For the CDR3, the DNA is TGTGCCAGTAGTATTACCTGGGGGGAGTACACTGAAGCTTTCTTT. Its protein is CASSITWGEYTEAFF.

The chain carries TRBV19 and TRBJ1-5, with TRBD1 identical over 9 bases. J was trimmed by 6 bases and V by 7 bases; bases with no gene match: 16. Germline CDR1 reads LNHDA; CDR2 reads SQIVND (reference sequence). The length of the CDR3 is 17 residues. The CDR3 DNA sequence: TGTGCCAGTATTGAGACTTTGGACAGGGGAAGTGGTCAGCCCCAGCATTTT. Residues: CASIETLDRGSGQPQHF.

The chain carries TRBV6-5 and TRBJ1-2; possibly TRBD1 for D (6 bases). With 7 bases removed from V and 5 bases from J, the gap between germline ends came to 14 bases. Germline V gene sequence: CDR1 MNHEY, CDR2 SVGAGI. The CDR3 contains 13 residues. CDR3 nucleotide sequence: TGTGCCAGCACCGAAAAACAGGGTTATGGCTACACCTTC. Encoded protein: CASTEKQGYGYTF.

The chain uses TRBV24-1 and TRBJ2-1, with D perhaps TRBD2 (5 bases). The germline V gene has CDR1 KGHDR and CDR2 SFDVKD. There are 13 residues in the CDR3. Between the trimmed V and J ends, which lost 10 bases and 5 bases, there was a span of 14 bases. In DNA form, the CDR3 reads TGTGCCACGGGAGACCCAGGAAACAATGAGCAGTTCTTC. Amino acid sequence: CATGDPGNNEQFF.

This clone has a handful of counts. This chain uses TRBV7-2 with TRBJ1-5; no clear D gene. The CDR3 runs to 13 residues. Germline assignment: CDR1 SGHTA and CDR2 FQGNSA. Between the trimmed V and J ends, which lost 5 bases and 3 bases, there was a span of 8 bases. CDR3 nucleotide sequence: TGTGCCAGCAGCCAGAGGGCCAATCAGCCCCAGCATTTT. It yields the protein CASSQRANQPQHF.

The chain couples TRBV19 to TRBJ1-6; D gene unclear. Between the trimmed V and J ends, which lost 3 bases and 5 bases, there was a span of 5 bases. The germline V gene has CDR1 LNHDA and CDR2 SQIVND (reference sequence). This CDR3 is 13 amino acids long. DNA for the CDR3: TGTGCCAGTAGTATTTTTAATAATTCACCCCTCCACTTT. It codes for CASSIFNNSPLHF.

V is TRBV5-4 and J is TRBJ2-3; D may be TRBD2 (6 bases). Germline values: CDR1 SGHNT, CDR2 YYREEE (reference sequence). With 4 bases removed from V and 3 bases from J, the gap between germline ends came to 18 bases. The CDR3 is 16 amino acids. CDR3 residues: CASSLTRGSWTDTQYF. The CDR3 DNA reads as TGTGCCAGCAGCCTAACTCGGGGGAGTTGGACAGATACGCAGTATTTT. Full variable domain (outside the CDR3, taken from reference TRBV5-4 and TRBJ2-3): ETGVTQSPTHLIKTRGQQVTLRCSSQSGHNTVSWYQQALGQGPQFIFQYYREEENGRGNFPPRFSGLQFPNYSSELNVNALELDDSALYLCASSLTRGSWTDTQYFGPGTRLTVL.

J is TRBJ2-1 and V is TRBV28, with 13 bases identical to TRBD2. J lost 8 bases, V lost 6 bases, and 13 bases had no gene match. The CDR3 is 17 amino acids. The germline CDR1 and CDR2 sequences are MDHEN and SYDVKM. The CDR3 protein is CASSSPHRTSGSYEQFF. The CDR3 nucleotides are TGTGCCAGCAGCTCACCTCATCGGACTAGCGGGAGCTATGAGCAGTTCTTC.

The V call is TRBV6-6, the J call TRBJ1-1; a weak D match, TRBD1 (6 bases). CDR1 and CDR2 (germline): MNHNY, SVGAGI (reference sequence). This CDR3 has 16 residues. V was pared by 2 bases and J by 0 bases, with 13 bases between. CDR3 residues: CASSYGTRGMNTEAFF. DNA for the CDR3: TGTGCCAGCAGTTACGGGACAAGGGGGATGAACACTGAAGCTTTCTTT.

The chain has TRBV30 and TRBJ1-1, with D possibly TRBD1 on 6 matching bases. Germline V gene data show CDR1 as GTSNPN and CDR2 as SVGIG (reference sequence). The length of the CDR3 is 16 residues. Between the trimmed V and J ends, which lost 0 bases and 1 base, there was a span of 15 bases. In nucleotides, the CDR3 is TGTGCCTGGAGTGTACGATTAGGGGGGGGGAACACTGAAGCTTTCTTT. Its translation: CAWSVRLGGGNTEAFF.

The V and J genes are TRBV5-1 and TRBJ2-5; the match to TRBD2 covers 7 bases. After removal of 0 bases from V and 1 base from J, the junction contained 3 bases not matched to a gene. The germline V gene encodes CDR1 SGHRS and CDR2 YFSETQ. The CDR3 has 15 amino acids. In DNA, the CDR3 is TGCGCCAGCAGCTTGGCCAGCGGGACCCAAGAGACCCAGTACTTC. Translating it yields CASSLASGTQETQYF.

This chain uses TRBV7-9 with TRBJ2-1; D is unresolved. CDR1 and CDR2 (germline): SEHNR, FQNEAQ (reference sequence). The CDR3 sequence is 12 residues long. The V end lost 3 bases, the J end lost 11 bases, and 11 bases lay between the germline ends. DNA of the CDR3: TGTGCCAGCAGCTTTAATATATTTCAGCAGTTCTTC. Amino acids: CASSFNIFQQFF.

The chain has TRBV9 and TRBJ1-1; the D gene is possibly TRBD1 (6 bases). CDR1 is SGDLS, CDR2 YYNGEE, per germline. The V end lost 4 bases, the J end lost 8 bases, and 21 bases lay between the germline ends. CDR3 length: 15 residues. The DNA of the CDR3 is TGTGCCAGCAGCTTAGGATACGGGACAAAAATCGAAGCTTTCTTT. Protein: CASSLGYGTKIEAFF.

The chain couples TRBV5-1 to TRBJ1-3; 8 bases line up with TRBD1. Germline trimming cut 6 bases from V and 3 bases from J; bases unmatched to any gene: 5. There are 14 residues in the CDR3. Germline loops: CDR1 SGHRS, CDR2 YFSETQ. Here the CDR3 DNA reads TGCGCCAGCACGAGAGGGACAGGTGGAAACACCATATATTTT. Translating it yields CASTRGTGGNTIYF. The full variable domain, completed using reference TRBV5-1 and TRBJ1-3, is KAGVTQTPRYLIKTRGQQVTLSCSPISGHRSVSWYQQTPGQGLQFLFEYFSETQRNKGNFPGRFSGRQFSNSRSEMNVSTLELGDSALYLCASTRGTGGNTIYFGEGSWLTVV.

This clone was seen a handful of times. This chain links TRBV4-1 with TRBJ2-7; 12 positions agree with TRBD2. Germline values: CDR1 MGHRA, CDR2 YSYEKL. The ends lost 1 base at V and 4 bases at J; junction bases unmatched: 5. This CDR3 has 16 amino acids. CDR3 protein: CASSQVGLAGSYEQYF. The CDR3 coding sequence is TGCGCCAGCAGCCAAGTCGGACTAGCGGGATCGTACGAGCAGTACTTC.

Only a few counts were recorded for this clone. The rearrangement uses TRBV6-5 and TRBJ2-1; 8 bases are shared with TRBD2. This CDR3 contains 15 residues. J lost 0 bases, V lost 5 bases, and 3 bases had no gene match. CDR1 and CDR2 from the germline V gene are MNHEY and SVGAGI. The CDR3 DNA sequence: TGTGCCAGCAGTCGAAGCGGGAGCTCCTACAATGAGCAGTTCTTC. This sequence encodes CASSRSGSSYNEQFF.

In DNA form, the CDR3 reads TGTGCCAGCTCACCATCCCTCACAGATACGCAGTATTTT. Protein: CASSPSLTDTQYF. The V and J genes are TRBV18 and TRBJ2-3; D gene unclear. Trimming stripped 2 bases from V and 2 bases from J, with 5 bases between. Germline V gene lookup returns CDR1 KGHSH and CDR2 LQKENI. The CDR3 consists of 13 residues.

This CDR3 is CASSVTGYNEQFF. The CDR3 DNA reads as TGTGCCAGCAGCGTGACAGGTTACAATGAGCAGTTCTTC. The chain combines TRBV11-2 with TRBJ2-1; D might be TRBD1 (6 bases). CDR3 length equals 13 residues. The V end was cut by 5 bases, the J end by 4 bases, with 9 bases between. Germline values: CDR1 SGHAT, CDR2 FQNNGV.

V and J are TRBV6-4 and TRBJ1-1, with D unclear. This CDR3 comprises 13 residues. Germline loops: CDR1 MRHNA, CDR2 SNTAGT. V was clipped by 8 bases and J by 4 bases, with 14 bases between them. The DNA for the CDR3 is TGTGCCAGCTCGAAGGAACGGAGCACTGAAGCTTTCTTT. It specifies CASSKERSTEAFF.

This clone has just a few counts. The chain is built from TRBV29-1 and TRBJ2-5; D may be TRBD1 (6 bases). The length of the CDR3 is 13 residues. Trimming removed 0 bases at V and 2 bases at J, with 7 bases between. Germline V gene lookup returns CDR1 SQVTM and CDR2 ANQGSEA. CDR3 in DNA: TGCAGCGTTGAAGACAGGGGTCAAGAGACCCAGTACTTC. Translated: CSVEDRGQETQYF.

For the CDR3, the DNA is TGTGCCAGCAAGTCACAGGGGGGTAGCAATCAGCCCCAGCATTTT. This encodes CASKSQGGSNQPQHF. V is TRBV7-2 and J is TRBJ1-5; 8 nucleotides align to TRBD1. The germline gives CDR1 SGHTA, CDR2 FQGNSA. With V trimmed by 7 bases and J by 0 bases, 5 bases remained unmatched. The CDR3 sequence is 15 residues long.

The V gene is TRBV6-5, the J gene TRBJ1-4; no clear D gene. Per germline, CDR1 MNHEY and CDR2 SVGAGI. The CDR3 sequence is 11 residues long. V lost 3 bases and J lost 11, with 7 bases in between. The CDR3 is CASSYTGKLFF. The CDR3 DNA reads TGTGCCAGCAGTTATACGGGGAAACTGTTTTTT.

The chain links TRBV11-2 to TRBJ2-1, with TRBD2 matching over 8 bases. J lost 3 bases, V lost 1 base, and 11 bases had no gene match. Germline V CDR1 and CDR2: SGHAT, FQNNGV. The CDR3 is made up of 18 amino acids. The CDR3 region is CASSLVLAGTPGYNEQFF. The CDR3 nucleotides read TGTGCCAGCAGCTTAGTTCTAGCGGGTACTCCGGGCTACAATGAGCAGTTCTTC.

The genes are TRBV7-2 and TRBJ1-1, with 7 bases that match TRBD1. The germline V gene encodes CDR1 SGHTA and CDR2 FQGNSA. J gave up 5 bases and V 6 bases, and 6 bases lay outside the gene matches. CDR3 length: 13 amino acids. Here the CDR3 reads CASRQGSGTEAFF. In DNA, the CDR3 is TGTGCCAGCAGACAGGGGAGCGGAACTGAAGCTTTCTTT.

The chain carries TRBV3-1 (or the pseudogene TRBV3-2) and TRBJ1-6; a possible D gene is TRBD1 (6 bases). Per germline, CDR1 LGHDT and CDR2 YNNKEL (reference sequence). The CDR3 extends over 15 amino acids. The ends were cut back, 5 bases at V and 7 bases at J, with 15 bases in the middle. Here the CDR3 reads CASSSRGANNSPLHF. In DNA form, the CDR3 reads TGTGCCAGCAGCTCCCGGGGGGCTAACAATTCACCCCTCCACTTT.

This clone was detected once. V is TRBV3-1 (or the pseudogene TRBV3-2) and J is TRBJ1-2; TRBD1 matches 10 bases. CDR3 length equals 16 residues. Germline V lookup: CDR1 LGHDT, CDR2 YNNKEL (reference sequence). Losses at the gene ends were 4 bases for V and 8 bases for J; bases not matched to a gene: 13. The CDR3 DNA reads TGTGCCAGCAGCCTAACATCAACCGGGACAGGGGAAGGCTACACCTTC. This gives the protein CASSLTSTGTGEGYTF.

The chain uses TRBV18 and TRBJ2-6; D gene unclear. This CDR3 region has 16 residues. Trimming took 1 base from V and 0 from J, leaving 7 bases between them. Germline CDR1 reads KGHSH; CDR2 reads LQKENI. CDR3 nucleotide sequence: TGTGCCAGCTCACCACGCTTAGACTCTGGGGCCAACGTCCTGACTTTC. Amino acids: CASSPRLDSGANVLTF. Full variable domain (remainder filled in from reference TRBV18 and TRBJ2-6): NAGVMQNPRHLVRRRGQEARLRCSPMKGHSHVYWYRQLPEEGLKFMVYLQKENIIDESGMPKERFSAEFPKEGPSILRIQQVVRGDSAAYFCASSPRLDSGANVLTFGAGSRLTVL.

This clone was detected once. The chain has TRBV24-1 and TRBJ2-3; 12 bases map to TRBD1. From germline, CDR1 is KGHDR and CDR2 SFDVKD. J gave up 4 bases and V 3 bases, and 4 bases lay outside the gene matches. The CDR3 runs 16 residues. CDR3 in amino acids: CATSDAGQGASDTQYF. The CDR3 nucleotides are TGTGCCACCAGTGATGCGGGACAGGGGGCGTCAGATACGCAGTATTTT.

This clone was seen a handful of times. The genes are TRBV9 and TRBJ1-5; the D gene is possibly TRBD1 (5 bases). CDR1 is SGDLS and CDR2 is YYNGEE in the germline V gene. The CDR3 loop spans 13 amino acids. Trimming left V 4 bases short and J 4 bases short, with 9 bases between. CDR3 nucleotides: TGTGCCAGCAGCCCCGGGGGTAATCAGCCCCAGCATTTT. Protein sequence: CASSPGGNQPQHF.

The rearrangement uses TRBV10-2 and TRBJ2-1, with 9 bases aligning to TRBD1. J gave up 3 bases and V 8 bases, and 5 bases lay outside the gene matches. Per germline, CDR1 WSHSY and CDR2 SAAADI. The CDR3 runs 14 residues. DNA of the CDR3: TGCGCCAGCTTACGGGACAGGGTCTACAATGAGCAGTTCTTC. This gives the protein CASLRDRVYNEQFF.